These T cell receptor beta chains were read from a single sample in a study of blood T cell repertoires in COVID-19. Profiling relied on immunoSEQ multiplex PCR, and the TCRdb table lists in-frame clones only, not all of them. This sample yields 100,000 to 150,000 clones, of which roughly three quarters are seen a single time; 37% belongs to the top ten. Sequencing input: peripheral blood. These receptors were collected from a man aged 35 to 55 with active or convalescent COVID-19. The CDR3 runs from the conserved cysteine through the conserved F or W. A D gene is named only where the DNA matches it firmly. A row's size may be missing; if present it is once, few, many or a size class.

J gene: TRBJ1-5
clone size: NA
D gene: NA
V gene: TRBV12-3/TRBV12-4
CDR3 protein: CASSFTGNQPQHF
CDR3 DNA: TGTGCCAGCAGTTTTACAGGCAATCAGCCCCAGCATTTT

J gene: TRBJ1-2
clone size: NA
D gene: NA
V gene: TRBV11-2
CDR3 protein: CASSAPRGLSSRGYTF
CDR3 DNA: TGTGCCAGCAGCGCTCCCCGCGGACTGTCCAGTAGGGGCTACACCTTC

J gene: TRBJ1-2
clone size: NA
D gene: NA
V gene: TRBV30
CDR3 protein: CAWSVARGYTF
CDR3 DNA: TGTGCCTGGAGTGTCGCGCGGGGCTACACCTTC

J gene: TRBJ2-2
clone size: NA
D gene: NA
V gene: TRBV19
CDR3 protein: CASSISGGTGELFF
CDR3 DNA: TGTGCCAGTAGTATTTCAGGGGGGACCGGGGAGCTGTTTTTT

J gene: TRBJ2-1
clone size: NA
D gene: NA
V gene: TRBV7-2
CDR3 protein: CASPRGNWNEQFF
CDR3 DNA: TGTGCCAGCCCGAGGGGGAATTGGAATGAGCAGTTCTTC

J gene: TRBJ1-2
clone size: NA
D gene: NA
V gene: TRBV30
CDR3 protein: CAWSVPGGGTNGYTF
CDR3 DNA: TGTGCCTGGAGTGTACCTGGGGGGGGCACTAATGGCTACACCTTC

J gene: TRBJ1-1
clone size: NA
D gene: NA
V gene: TRBV4-2
CDR3 protein: CASSQDRGNTEAFF
CDR3 DNA: TGTGCCAGCAGCCAAGACAGGGGAAACACTGAAGCTTTCTTT

J gene: TRBJ1-6
clone size: NA
D gene: NA
V gene: TRBV28
CDR3 protein: CASKRTGNSPLHF
CDR3 DNA: TGTGCCAGCAAGAGAACAGGGAATTCACCCCTCCACTTT

J gene: TRBJ2-2
clone size: few
D gene: NA
V gene: TRBV10-1
CDR3 protein: CASSESGSGGLTRGTGELFF
CDR3 DNA: TGCGCCAGCAGTGAGTCAGGTTCTGGGGGACTTACCCGTGGCACCGGGGAGCTGTTTTTT

J gene: TRBJ1-1
clone size: NA
D gene: TRBD1
V gene: TRBV19
CDR3 protein: CASRARGMKTEAFF
CDR3 DNA: TGTGCCAGTAGAGCCAGGGGGATGAAAACTGAAGCTTTCTTT

J gene: TRBJ1-1
clone size: NA
D gene: NA
V gene: TRBV24-1
CDR3 protein: CATSDPTVAEAFF
CDR3 DNA: TGTGCCACCAGTGACCCAACAGTCGCTGAAGCTTTCTTT